The 18 T cell receptor beta chains below all came from one sample that was sequenced in a study of prognosis after radiotherapy for stage I lung cancer. With two-round multiplex PCR, TCR beta CDR3 sequences were amplified from genomic DNA. It was primers specific to each TRBV and TRBJ gene that first-round PCR used. TCRdb passed the multiplex PCR reads through MiXCR, listing each CDR3 protein once. The data hold 50,000 or so distinct CDR3 sequences, with 30% to 35% observed a single time. Sample: PBMCs, taken before or after stereotactic body radiation therapy (not recorded which). These receptors were taken from a donor aged 50 or older with non-small cell lung cancer.

In its sample, this clonotype was seen many times. The V gene is TRBV4-1, the J gene TRBJ2-5, with D perhaps being TRBD1 or TRBD2 (5 bases each). Trimming pared 0 bases from V and 2 bases from J, leaving 10 bases between. Germline CDR1 reads MGHRA; CDR2 reads YSYEKL. There are 15 residues in the CDR3. CDR3 protein: CASSQDGGTQETQYF. In nucleotides, the CDR3 is TGCGCCAGCAGCCAAGATGGGGGTACTCAAGAGACCCAGTACTTC.

This clonotype was seen ten or more times. This chain uses TRBV13 with TRBJ2-5, with D unresolved. Germline V gene data show CDR1 as PRHDT and CDR2 as FYEKMQ (reference sequence). This CDR3 comprises 14 residues. The ends were cut back, 3 bases at V and 3 bases at J, with 11 bases in the middle. Here the CDR3 reads CASSFLAEEETQYF. In DNA form, the CDR3 reads TGTGCCAGCAGCTTTTTGGCGGAAGAAGAGACCCAGTACTTC.

The chain combines TRBV6-1 with TRBJ2-7; the match to TRBD1 covers 9 bases. The germline V gene encodes CDR1 MNHNS and CDR2 SASEGT. The CDR3 has 14 residues. Trimming at V came to 3 bases and at J to 2 bases, leaving 2 bases not matched to a gene. The CDR3 reads CASSETGGTYEQYF. The CDR3 DNA is TGTGCCAGCAGTGAGACAGGGGGGACCTACGAGCAGTACTTC.

This clonotype was seen ten or more times. This chain uses TRBV20-1 with TRBJ1-1; the D is unclear. The germline V gene has CDR1 DFQATT and CDR2 SNEGSKA (reference sequence). The CDR3 spans 15 residues. Trimming took 1 base from V and 4 from J, leaving 16 bases between them. CDR3 region: CSARAPSFMGTEAFF. The CDR3 coding sequence is TGCAGTGCTAGAGCCCCTAGTTTCATGGGCACTGAAGCTTTCTTT.

The CDR3 protein is CASTPGGFSPLHF. CDR3 in DNA: TGTGCCAGCACCCCTGGGGGGTTCTCACCCCTCCACTTT. This chain joins TRBV6-1 and TRBJ1-6; the D gene is possibly TRBD1 (5 bases). This CDR3 contains 13 residues. Trimming cost V 7 bases and J 10 bases, with 14 bases left between them. Germline values: CDR1 MNHNS, CDR2 SASEGT.

The chain combines TRBV12-3 or TRBV12-4 with TRBJ2-7; D gene unclear. V was shortened by 1 base and J by 6 bases, with 13 bases between the two germline ends. The CDR3 sequence is 14 residues long. The CDR3 is CASSLGVPSGEQYF. The CDR3 nucleotides are TGTGCCAGCAGTTTAGGAGTACCGTCCGGCGAGCAGTACTTC.

This clonotype appeared many times. This sequence joins TRBV9 and TRBJ2-3; D might be TRBD1 (6 bases). The germline gives CDR1 SGDLS, CDR2 YYNGEE. This CDR3 region has 17 residues. V dropped 0 bases and J dropped 2 bases, with 16 bases sitting between them. The CDR3 DNA reads as TGTGCCAGCAGCGTAGGGGTGCAGGGGACACTCACAGATACGCAGTATTTT. Its protein product is CASSVGVQGTLTDTQYF.

In regard to this clonotype: A read error likely explains this, since a far larger clone differs by one base. This rearrangement joins TRBV7-9 to TRBJ1-6, with TRBD1 matching over 9 bases. With V trimmed by 5 bases and J by 5 bases, 7 bases remained unmatched. The CDR3 contains 16 residues. CDR1 is SEHNR and CDR2 is FQNEAQ in the germline V gene (reference sequence). The CDR3: CASSAQGAVNNSPLHF. CDR3 in DNA: TGTGCCAGCAGCGCACAGGGGGCCGTGAATAATTCACCCCTCCACTTT.

As concerns this clonotype: Since a far larger clone is one base different, this is likely a read error. The rearrangement uses TRBV6-4 and TRBJ2-1, with 7 bases lining up with TRBD2. The CDR3 loop spans 15 amino acids. After removal of 6 bases from V and 10 bases from J, the junction contained 15 bases not matched to a gene. Germline V gene data show CDR1 as MRHNA and CDR2 as SNTAGT. In DNA form, the CDR3 reads TGTGCCAGCAGCCAAGAGAGCGGGATGGCCAGCGAGCAGTTCTTC. It specifies CASSQESGMASEQFF.

On this clonotype itself: No conserved phenylalanine or tryptophan ends this CDR3, so it is likely a read error. The DNA is omitted, as the CDR3 cannot be located on it reliably, and the CDR3 follows TCRdb's listing. The gene calls are TRBV12-3 or TRBV12-4 and TRBJ1-1; the table's D call, TRBD1, was not checked against the DNA. The CDR3 is 8 residues long, ends included. CDR3 sequence reads: CASSLSRG.

The chain combines TRBV12-3 or TRBV12-4 with TRBJ2-1; TRBD2 matches 11 bases. The CDR3 runs 15 residues. Losses at the gene ends were 10 bases for V and 4 bases for J; bases not matched to a gene: 9. The CDR3 protein is CAIGVTSGAYNEQFF. CDR3 DNA: TGTGCCATCGGTGTGACTAGCGGGGCTTACAATGAGCAGTTCTTC.

Of note for this clonotype: Germline and junction disagree at one end, which may indicate a read error. The chain is built from TRBV4-1 and TRBJ2-5; no definite D call. The CDR3 has 13 amino acids. CDR1 is MGHRA and CDR2 is YSYEKL in the germline V gene. The CDR3 DNA is TGCGCCAGCATCCAAGTCTTGGGAGAGACCCAGTACTTC. Its translation: CASIQVLGETQYF.

This clonotype has at least ten counts. CDR3 in DNA: TGTGCCAGCAGTTTAGGTAGGGGAGTCTACTTC. The encoded protein is CASSLGRGVYF. V gene TRBV12-3 or TRBV12-4 combines with J gene TRBJ2-7; the D call may be TRBD1 or TRBD2 (5 bases each). This CDR3 spans 11 amino acids. Trimming took off 1 base at V and 13 bases at J, with 11 bases between the two ends.

As to this clonotype: A much bigger clone sits one base away, suggesting this may be a read error. The V call is TRBV6-1, the J call TRBJ1-1; weak D call: TRBD1 (5 bases). Between the trimmed V and J ends, which lost 7 bases and 1 base, there was a span of 13 bases. The CDR3 is made up of 14 amino acids. Germline V lookup: CDR1 MNHNS, CDR2 SASEGT. The CDR3 here is CASTKQVPNTEAFF. The CDR3 DNA follows: TGTGCCAGCACCAAACAGGTGCCGAACACTGAAGCTTTCTTT.

The rearrangement links TRBV15 to TRBJ2-5, with D possibly TRBD2 on 6 matching bases. This CDR3 contains 16 residues. Germline V CDR1 and CDR2: LNHNV, YYDKDF (reference sequence). Trimming shortened V by 5 bases and J by 3 bases, and 19 bases separated the two germline ends. This chain's CDR3 is CATSGGTRLRKETQYF. The CDR3 DNA reads as TGTGCCACCAGCGGGGGGACCCGTCTCAGAAAAGAGACCCAGTACTTC. The full variable domain, completed using reference TRBV15 and TRBJ2-5, is DAMVIQNPRYQVTQFGKPVTLSCSQTLNHNVMYWYQQKSSQAPKLLFHYYDKDFNNEADTPDNFQSRRPNTSFCFLDIRSPGLGDTAMYLCATSGGTRLRKETQYFGPGTRLLVL.

Ten or more counts support this clonotype. The rearrangement joins TRBV2 to TRBJ2-3; D is possibly TRBD1 (5 bases). This CDR3 has 10 residues. V lost 3 bases to trimming and J lost 14 bases, with 9 bases between them. CDR1 is SNHLY and CDR2 is FYNNEI in the germline V gene. CDR3 region: CASSEETVYF. The CDR3 region has the DNA TGTGCCAGCAGTGAGGAGACAGTGTATTTT. Full variable domain (remainder filled in from reference TRBV2 and TRBJ2-3): EPEVTQTPSHQVTQMGQEVILRCVPISNHLYFYWYRQILGQKVEFLVSFYNNEISEKSEIFDDQFSVERPDGSNFTLKIRSTKLEDSAMYFCASSEETVYFGPGTRLTVL.

This clonotype was seen at least ten times. The gene calls are TRBV2 and TRBJ2-5, with D maybe TRBD1 (6 bases). V was clipped by 5 bases and J by 5 bases, with 9 bases between them. CDR1 is SNHLY, CDR2 FYNNEI, per germline. The CDR3 spans 12 residues. DNA for the CDR3: TGTGCCAGCAGTACAGGGCGCGAGACCCAGTACTTC. Its protein is CASSTGRETQYF.

This clonotype occurred many times. The chain employs TRBV2 and TRBJ2-7; D unresolved. Per germline, CDR1 SNHLY and CDR2 FYNNEI. Trimming shortened V by 6 bases and J by 5 bases, and 11 bases separated the two germline ends. The CDR3 covers 12 residues. The chain's CDR3 is CASRQRTHEQYF. As DNA, the CDR3 is TGTGCCAGCAGACAGCGTACCCACGAGCAGTACTTC.